A single sample is the source of the 10 T cell receptor beta chains below, sequenced in a study of T-cell memory formation after mild COVID-19. Each CDR3 protein gets one entry after TCRdb re-called the 5' RACE reads with MiXCR. The data show around 35,000 distinct CDR3 sequences, with about 7.7% seen just once and around 28% held by the top ten. Material for sequencing was PBMCs or a T cell subset sorted from them (not recorded which). The source is a man aged 18 to 30 who had mild COVID-19 (a few samples of this study predate the infection). Cell type and time point are not known.

This clonotype was counted many times. The chain combines TRBV6-1 with TRBJ2-3; 8 nucleotides agree with TRBD1. CDR1 is MNHNS and CDR2 is SASEGT in the germline V gene. The CDR3 is 13 residues long. J gave up 0 bases and V 8 bases, and 1 base lay outside the gene matches. The DNA of the CDR3 is TGTGCCAGCGGACAGGGTAGCACAGATACGCAGTATTTT. Amino acids: CASGQGSTDTQYF.

The V and J genes are TRBV4-3 and TRBJ2-1; 7 nucleotides align to TRBD1. CDR1 and CDR2 (germline): LGHNA, YSLEER. The trim removed 4 bases at V and 4 bases at J, leaving 22 bases unmatched. CDR3 size: 20 residues. The chain's CDR3 is CASSRKLSSGTATRYNEQFF. Here the CDR3 DNA reads TGCGCCAGCAGCCGCAAACTCAGTTCCGGGACAGCGACCAGATACAATGAGCAGTTCTTC.

This clonotype was detected ten times or more. The genes are TRBV24-1 and TRBJ1-1; D gene unclear. Germline CDR1 is KGHDR and CDR2 is SFDVKD. The CDR3 runs 13 residues. Trimming cost V 4 bases and J 1 base, with 6 bases left between them. The CDR3, as DNA: TGTGCCACCAGTGAACACAGGAACACTGAAGCTTTCTTT. This sequence encodes CATSEHRNTEAFF.

This clonotype has ten or more counts. The chain couples TRBV7-9 to TRBJ1-6; 7 bases map to TRBD1. The CDR3 loop spans 13 amino acids. Germline CDR1 is SEHNR and CDR2 is FQNEAQ (reference sequence). V trimming: 2 bases; J trimming: 8 bases; junction bases outside the gene matches: 0. The CDR3 here is CASSLQGDSPLHF. The CDR3 DNA reads TGTGCCAGCAGCTTACAGGGGGATTCACCCCTCCACTTT.

This clonotype was observed a handful of times. The CDR3 loop is CASSLHLDTQYF. In DNA form, the CDR3 reads TGTGCCAGTAGTCTCCACTTGGATACGCAGTATTTT. The chain employs TRBV19 and TRBJ2-3; D gene uncertain. In germline, CDR1 is LNHDA, CDR2 SQIVND (reference sequence). V was clipped by 5 bases and J by 6 bases, with 9 bases between them. This CDR3 is 12 amino acids long.

This clonotype was counted between two and nine times. The V and J genes are TRBV10-3 and TRBJ1-1, with D maybe TRBD1 (5 bases). The ends were cut back, 7 bases at V and 1 base at J, with 22 bases in the middle. The CDR3 length is 17 residues. The germline CDR1 and CDR2 sequences are ENHRY and SYGVKD. The CDR3: CAITLGRTISSNTEAFF. CDR3 nucleotide sequence: TGTGCCATCACCCTGGGACGGACGATCTCCTCGAACACTGAAGCTTTCTTT.

This clonotype was counted many times. The chain links TRBV28 to TRBJ2-5; TRBD1 agrees at 10 bases. This CDR3 has 16 amino acids. The J segment lost 2 bases and the V segment lost 5 bases, leaving 8 bases of the junction unmatched. The germline V gene has CDR1 MDHEN and CDR2 SYDVKM. The CDR3 here is CASSRDRGNLQETQYF. The CDR3 DNA follows: TGTGCCAGCAGTCGGGACAGGGGAAACCTACAAGAGACCCAGTACTTC. The whole variable domain, remainder taken from reference TRBV28 and TRBJ2-5, is DVKVTQSSRYLVKRTGEKVFLECVQDMDHENMFWYRQDPGLGLRLIYFSYDVKMKEKGDIPEGYSVSREKKERFSLILESASTNQTSMYLCASSRDRGNLQETQYFGPGTRLLVL.

This clonotype was detected many times. The chain uses TRBV18 and TRBJ2-1; D call uncertain. Germline V gives CDR1 KGHSH, CDR2 LQKENI. The CDR3 totals 11 residues. V lost 10 bases and J lost 8, with 12 bases in between. The CDR3 sequence: CATKSEYEQFF. The CDR3 coding sequence is TGTGCCACCAAGAGCGAATATGAGCAGTTCTTC.

At least ten counts were recorded for this clonotype. The chain carries TRBV11-2 and TRBJ2-3; D call uncertain. The V end lost 1 base, the J end lost 2 bases, and 10 bases lay between the germline ends. The germline gives CDR1 SGHAT, CDR2 FQNNGV. This CDR3 has 15 amino acids. CDR3 nucleotide sequence: TGTGCCAGCAGCTTAGCCCTGGGCAACACAGATACGCAGTATTTT. Translating gives CASSLALGNTDTQYF.

This clonotype appeared many times. This sequence joins TRBV7-8 and TRBJ1-2, with D possibly TRBD1 on 5 matching bases. The V end lost 1 base, the J end lost 6 bases, and 12 bases lay between the germline ends. The germline V gene encodes CDR1 SGHVS and CDR2 FQNEAQ. This CDR3 spans 14 amino acids. The CDR3: CASSLETAVHGYTF. CDR3 DNA sequence: TGTGCCAGCAGCTTAGAGACAGCGGTCCATGGCTACACCTTC.